This T cell receptor beta chain was sequenced during a study of blood T cell repertoires in COVID-19. Study overall: Acute-phase and convalescent COVID-19 samples originated in the United States, Italy and Spain. PBMCs, B-cell-depleted T cells, or T cells were the source of the cDNA or gDNA that made up the material.

Generated by immunoSEQ multiplex PCR, the TCRdb table keeps only in-frame clones and is missing some. The table lists about 96,000 clones, roughly 90% of them singletons. V was cut by 3 bases and J by 5 bases, with 23 bases left in between. Per germline, CDR1 SGHDN and CDR2 FVKESK. The CDR3 extends over 18 amino acids. Seattle-derived patients entered the study during active infection and were followed longitudinally. This receptor was obtained from a human donor with COVID-19, enrolled during active disease. The donor label of this sample is uncertain. This chain uses TRBV14 with TRBJ2-1, with D perhaps TRBD2 (6 bases). Input material: peripheral blood. The CDR3 DNA follows: TGTGCCAGCAGCCAGTCCTCAGTGGCGGGACTTTCTAACAATGAGCAGTTCTTC. It is translated as CASSQSSVAGLSNNEQFF.